What follows are 10 T cell receptor beta chains derived from one specimen sequenced in a study of OX40 agonist ivuxolimab in advanced cancers. Library preparation employed the immunoSEQ multiplex PCR assay. TCRdb obtained this table from immuneACCESS and retained in-frame rearrangements with V and J assigned. These tables miss some clones; where compared with another copy, unresolved V genes account for less than half of the shortfall, and the remainder is unexplained. The sample table records some 17,000 clones; 90% to 95% of these occur just once. The ten largest clones add up to roughly 7.6% of the sample. Here the sequenced sample was CD4+ or CD8+ T cells sorted from blood, taken in a trial of the OX40 agonist ivuxolimab. These receptors were collected from an adult with an advanced solid tumor such as melanoma, head and neck, liver or kidney cancer.

V is TRBV11-3 and J is TRBJ2-5, with D possibly matching TRBD2 (6 bases). V shed 1 base and J shed 2 bases, with 8 bases lying between them. The V gene's germline CDR1 is SGHNT and CDR2 YENEEA. CDR3 length: 14 residues. The CDR3 region is CASSLGGVQETQYF. The DNA of the CDR3 is TGTGCCAGCAGCTTAGGGGGGGTTCAAGAGACCCAGTACTTC. The variable domain in full, with the rest retrieved from reference TRBV11-3 and TRBJ2-5, is EAGVVQSPRYKIIEKKQPVAFWCNPISGHNTLYWYLQNLGQGPELLIRYENEEAVDDSQLPKDRFSAERLKGVDSTLKIQPAELGDSAVYLCASSLGGVQETQYFGPGTRLLVL.

The gene calls are TRBV25-1 and TRBJ2-2; 7 nucleotides match TRBD1. Germline CDR1 and CDR2: MGHDK and SYGVNS. This CDR3 is 17 amino acids long. The V segment lost 0 bases and the J segment 7 bases; nucleotides outside the gene matches: 11. CDR3 loop: CASSEYGTVATIGELFF. The CDR3 bases are TGTGCCAGCAGTGAATACGGGACAGTTGCTACTATCGGGGAGCTGTTTTTT.

The rearrangement links TRBV19 to TRBJ2-7, with unresolved D. Per the germline V gene, CDR1 is LNHDA and CDR2 is SQIVND (reference sequence). V was shortened by 0 bases and J by 4 bases, with 7 bases between the two germline ends. This CDR3 has 13 residues. The CDR3 bases are TGTGCCAGTAGTATAGATTCCTCTTACGAGCAGTACTTC. Its translation: CASSIDSSYEQYF.

The gene calls are TRBV19 and TRBJ2-2; unclear D gene. CDR1 and CDR2 from the germline V gene are LNHDA and SQIVND (reference sequence). The CDR3 is made up of 14 amino acids. Trimming pared 4 bases from V and 5 bases from J, leaving 11 bases between. The CDR3 sequence: CASSTRLGTGELFF. As DNA, the CDR3 is TGTGCCAGTAGTACCAGGCTTGGGACCGGGGAGCTGTTTTTT.

CDR3 DNA sequence: TGTGCCAGCAGCACCCCCGGGGGGCCCCTTATGGATACGCAGTATTTT. This translates into CASSTPGGPLMDTQYF. The chain carries TRBV7-2 and TRBJ2-3; D is possibly TRBD2 (7 bases). From germline, CDR1 is SGHTA and CDR2 FQGNSA. The CDR3 has 16 residues. Trimming stripped 5 bases from V and 6 bases from J, with 21 bases between.

The rearrangement links TRBV11-2 to TRBJ2-1; D uncertain. Trimming cost V 2 bases and J 5 bases, with 4 bases left between them. There are 12 residues in the CDR3. Germline CDR1 reads SGHAT; CDR2 reads FQNNGV. As DNA, the CDR3 is TGTGCCAGCAGCTTAAGGGACAATGAGCAGTTCTTC. As protein: CASSLRDNEQFF.

Regarding this clone: Other DNA variants within this sample encode the same CDR3. The chain recombines TRBV29-1 with TRBJ1-2; D gene unclear. Per germline, CDR1 SQVTM and CDR2 ANQGSEA. The V and J ends lost 4 bases and 6 bases respectively, with 9 bases between them. This CDR3 has 11 amino acids. The CDR3 protein is CSVAGLDGYTF. For the CDR3, the DNA is TGCAGCGTTGCTGGGCTGGATGGCTACACCTTC. The full variable domain, completed using reference TRBV29-1 and TRBJ1-2, is SAVISQKPSRDICQRGTSLTIQCQVDSQVTMMFWYRQQPGQSLTLIATANQGSEATYESGFVIDKFPISRPNLTFSTLTVSNMSPEDSSIYLCSVAGLDGYTFGSGTRLTVV.

This chain joins TRBV5-1 and TRBJ2-3; the match to TRBD1 covers 11 bases. Germline CDR1 reads SGHRS; CDR2 reads YFSETQ. Trimming at V came to 0 bases and at J to 4 bases, leaving 4 bases not matched to a gene. The CDR3 has 16 amino acids. CDR3 in DNA: TGCGCCAGCAGCTTGGGGGACAGGGGGACGGCAGATACGCAGTATTTT. Translated, it gives CASSLGDRGTADTQYF.

This chain links TRBV10-2 with TRBJ2-5, with a tentative D call TRBD1 (5 bases). CDR1 WSHSY and CDR2 SAAADI come from the germline V gene. V shed 3 bases and J shed 5 bases, with 13 bases lying between them. The CDR3 totals 14 residues. This CDR3 is CASSEGHRRETQYF. The CDR3 DNA is TGCGCCAGCAGTGAAGGACACCGCCGGGAGACCCAGTACTTC.

The rearrangement uses TRBV6-5 and TRBJ2-7; D is undetermined. V was pared by 0 bases and J by 2 bases, with 8 bases between. The CDR3 spans 14 residues. The germline gives CDR1 MNHEY, CDR2 SVGAGI. CDR3 in amino acids: CASSYSSTTYEQYF. Here the CDR3 DNA reads TGTGCCAGCAGTTACTCATCCACCACCTACGAGCAGTACTTC.